This passage covers 15 T cell receptor beta chains from one sample sequenced in a study of Graves' ophthalmopathy and Graves' hyperthyroidism. RNA transcripts yielded amplified TCR beta CDR3 regions. Following a first-round RT-PCR that used HTBI primers, a second-round multiplex PCR was carried out. TCRdb analysed the multiplex PCR reads with MiXCR anew, one entry per CDR3 protein. The table lists 350,000 to 400,000 distinct CDR3 sequences, over 15% of them singletons. The sequenced sample consisted of peripheral blood. Source of these receptors: a woman between 18 and 30 years old with stable Graves' hyperthyroidism.

This clonotype has ten or more counts. The rearrangement links TRBV20-1 to TRBJ2-7; tentatively, D is TRBD1 (5 bases). Per the germline V gene, CDR1 is DFQATT and CDR2 is SNEGSKA (reference sequence). The CDR3 has 15 amino acids. Deletions cut 0 bases from V and 2 bases from J, with 14 bases between. In DNA form, the CDR3 reads TGCAGTGCTAGAGATTGGCAGGGCGATCCCTACGAGCAGTACTTC. Encoded protein: CSARDWQGDPYEQYF.

This clonotype has at least ten counts. The V and J genes are TRBV9 and TRBJ2-7; possibly TRBD2 for D (6 bases). The ends were cut back, 2 bases at V and 2 bases at J, with 14 bases in the middle. CDR3 length: 15 residues. CDR1 and CDR2 (germline): SGDLS, YYNGEE. The CDR3 protein is CASSVGQGGTYEQYF. DNA of the CDR3: TGTGCCAGCAGCGTCGGCCAGGGAGGCACCTACGAGCAGTACTTC.

This clonotype appeared many times. This rearrangement joins TRBV6-1 to TRBJ1-1; D may be TRBD1 (5 bases). This CDR3 is 16 amino acids long. Germline assignment: CDR1 MNHNS and CDR2 SASEGT. With 1 base removed from V and 0 bases from J, the gap between germline ends came to 12 bases. The CDR3 sequence is CASSEGGGTMNTEAFF. CDR3 nucleotides: TGTGCCAGCAGTGAAGGTGGGGGTACTATGAACACTGAAGCTTTCTTT.

This clonotype appeared many times. The chain joins TRBV6-4 to TRBJ1-3, with D possibly matching TRBD1 (6 bases). Trimming took off 4 bases at V and 3 bases at J, with 16 bases between the two ends. This CDR3 is 16 amino acids long. The germline gives CDR1 MRHNA, CDR2 SNTAGT. In DNA, the CDR3 is TGTGCCAGCAGTGCCCGAGTGGGGGCACTTGGAAACACCATATATTTT. This encodes CASSARVGALGNTIYF.

This clonotype was found many times. This rearrangement joins TRBV11-2 to TRBJ2-5; a weak D match, TRBD1 (5 bases). V lost 4 bases and J lost 5, with 20 bases in between. The V gene's germline CDR1 is SGHAT and CDR2 FQNNGV. The CDR3 runs to 16 residues. The DNA for the CDR3 is TGTGCCAGCAGCTGGCACCTCAGGGCGGAGTGGGAGACCCAGTACTTC. Protein: CASSWHLRAEWETQYF.

For this clonotype: A much more abundant neighbour one base away suggests this may be a read error. The rearrangement joins TRBV6-1 to TRBJ2-4; 9 positions match TRBD1. Germline assignment: CDR1 MNHNS and CDR2 SASEGT. This CDR3 contains 16 residues. This CDR3 reads CASRPQGAQAKNIKYF. In nucleotides, the CDR3 is TGTGCCAGCAGACCACAGGGGGCGCAGGCCAAAAACATTAAGTACTTC.

This clonotype was observed a few times. V usage is TRBV7-8 and J usage is TRBJ1-2; 7 bases agree with TRBD1. CDR3 length: 18 amino acids. The V gene end was trimmed by 5 bases and the J gene end by 6 bases; junction bases not matched to a gene: 21. Germline lookup yields CDR1 SGHVS and CDR2 FQNEAQ. CDR3 amino acids: CASSLEGQLIPPQDGYTF. The CDR3 DNA is TGTGCCAGCAGCCTCGAGGGACAGCTAATCCCCCCACAGGATGGCTACACCTTC.

The CDR3 loop reads CASSYSTGTGGWTEAFF. For the CDR3, the DNA is TGTGCCAGCAGTTACTCCACCGGGACAGGGGGCTGGACTGAAGCTTTCTTT. V and J are TRBV6-5 and TRBJ1-1, with 12 bases matching TRBD1. The CDR3 loop spans 17 amino acids. The germline V gene encodes CDR1 MNHEY and CDR2 SVGAGI. The junction had 7 bases not matched to a gene; V was cut back by 0 bases and J by 5 bases.

The rearrangement joins TRBV7-6 to TRBJ1-1, with D possibly being TRBD1 (5 bases). The germline V gene has CDR1 SGHVS and CDR2 FNYEAQ. The V and J ends lost 6 bases and 4 bases respectively, with 15 bases between them. The CDR3 length is 14 residues. The CDR3 nucleotides are TGTGCCAGCAGTCCGGGGGGGTATCCCACTGAAGCTTTCTTT. Encoded protein: CASSPGGYPTEAFF.

This clonotype has just a few counts. This rearrangement joins TRBV6-2 or TRBV6-3 to TRBJ2-5, with D perhaps being TRBD1 or TRBD2 (6 bases each). The V end lost 0 bases, the J end lost 4 bases, and 15 bases lay between the germline ends. The CDR3 has 16 amino acids. CDR1 and CDR2 (germline): MNHEY, SVGEGT. The CDR3 reads CASSYSWDWGPETQYF. The CDR3, as DNA: TGTGCCAGCAGTTACTCGTGGGACTGGGGGCCAGAGACCCAGTACTTC.

This clonotype was found a few times. This chain uses TRBV5-4 with TRBJ1-2; D not certain. The CDR3 consists of 14 residues. The V gene's germline CDR1 is SGHNT and CDR2 YYREEE (reference sequence). Trimming stripped 0 bases from V and 8 bases from J, with 14 bases between. CDR3 protein: CASSLGGILGGYTF. CDR3 coding DNA: TGTGCCAGCAGCTTGGGTGGTATCCTTGGGGGCTACACCTTC.

This clonotype was counted many times. The chain employs TRBV29-1 and TRBJ1-2; D unclear. Germline CDR1 is SQVTM and CDR2 is ANQGSEA. The V end lost 0 bases, the J end lost 8 bases, and 19 bases lay between the germline ends. The CDR3 sequence is 15 residues long. The CDR3 loop is CSVEDRVGEGRGYTF. In DNA form, the CDR3 reads TGCAGCGTTGAAGATAGAGTCGGGGAGGGTAGGGGCTACACCTTC.

Worth noting for this clonotype: A junction boundary mismatches the germline segment, possibly from a read error. The chain employs TRBV29-1 and TRBJ1-2, with D possibly TRBD1 on 6 matching bases. This CDR3 spans 18 amino acids. Germline V gene sequence: CDR1 SQVTM, CDR2 ANQGSEA. The CDR3 spells CSVEDTYWTDQLDYGYIF. Written as DNA, the CDR3 is TGCAGCGTTGAAGACACTTATTGGACAGACCAACTTGACTATGGCTACATCTTC. Supplemented by reference TRBV29-1 and TRBJ1-2, the full variable domain reads SAVISQKPSRDICQRGTSLTIQCQVDSQVTMMFWYRQQPGQSLTLIATANQGSEATYESGFVIDKFPISRPNLTFSTLTVSNMSPEDSSIYLCSVEDTYWTDQLDYGYIFGSGTRLTVV.

Ten or more counts support this clonotype. The chain combines TRBV6-1 with TRBJ2-7, with 8 bases matching TRBD2. CDR1 and CDR2 (germline): MNHNS, SASEGT. The V segment lost 7 bases and the J segment 3 bases; nucleotides outside the gene matches: 11. The length of the CDR3 is 15 residues. The CDR3 DNA reads as TGTGCCAGCAAGACCGGGACTAGTAGAGTCTACGAGCAGTACTTC. It specifies CASKTGTSRVYEQYF.

The table lists this clonotype with a few counts. The chain uses TRBV5-1 and TRBJ2-5; D is perhaps TRBD2 (5 bases). The CDR3 has 16 amino acids. The germline V and J ends were trimmed by 2 bases and 3 bases, with 17 bases remaining between them. In germline, CDR1 is SGHRS, CDR2 YFSETQ. The CDR3 loop is CASSFSGDYSKETQYF. The CDR3 DNA follows: TGCGCCAGCAGCTTTTCGGGTGACTATAGTAAAGAGACCCAGTACTTC.